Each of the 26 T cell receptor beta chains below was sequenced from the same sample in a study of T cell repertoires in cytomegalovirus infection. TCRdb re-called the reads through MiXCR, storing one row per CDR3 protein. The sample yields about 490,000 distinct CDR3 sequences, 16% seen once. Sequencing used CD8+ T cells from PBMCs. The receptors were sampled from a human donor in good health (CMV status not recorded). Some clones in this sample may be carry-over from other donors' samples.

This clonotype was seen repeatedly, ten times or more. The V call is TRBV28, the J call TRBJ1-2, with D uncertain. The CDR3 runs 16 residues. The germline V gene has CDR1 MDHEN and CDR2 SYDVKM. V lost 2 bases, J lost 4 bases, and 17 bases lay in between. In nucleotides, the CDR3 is TGTGCCAGCAGTTTAATAACCTCCCTAGTCAGCTATGGCTACACCTTC. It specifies CASSLITSLVSYGYTF.

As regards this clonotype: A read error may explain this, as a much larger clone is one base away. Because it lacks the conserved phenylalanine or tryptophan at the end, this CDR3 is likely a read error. In nucleotides, the CDR3 is TGCGCCAGCAGCCTCGGGACTGCTAATTTATACAATGAGCAGTTCTAC. Protein: CASSLGTANLYNEQFY. This chain joins TRBV4-1 and TRBJ2-1; tentative D call: TRBD2 (6 bases). V lost 4 bases, J lost 4 bases, and 17 bases lay in between. From germline, CDR1 is MGHRA and CDR2 YSYEKL. The CDR3 is 16 amino acids.

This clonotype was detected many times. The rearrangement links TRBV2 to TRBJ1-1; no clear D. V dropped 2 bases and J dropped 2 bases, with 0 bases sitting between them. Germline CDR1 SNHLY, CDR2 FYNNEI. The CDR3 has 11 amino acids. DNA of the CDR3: TGTGCCAGCAGTGAAAACACTGAAGCTTTCTTT. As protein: CASSENTEAFF.

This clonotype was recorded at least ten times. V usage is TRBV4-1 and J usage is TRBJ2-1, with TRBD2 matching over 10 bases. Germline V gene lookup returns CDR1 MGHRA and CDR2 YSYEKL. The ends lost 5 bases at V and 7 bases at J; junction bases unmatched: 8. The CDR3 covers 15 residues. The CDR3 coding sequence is TGCGCCAGCAGCACTACTTCGACTAGCGGGAATGAGCAGTTCTTC. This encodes CASSTTSTSGNEQFF.

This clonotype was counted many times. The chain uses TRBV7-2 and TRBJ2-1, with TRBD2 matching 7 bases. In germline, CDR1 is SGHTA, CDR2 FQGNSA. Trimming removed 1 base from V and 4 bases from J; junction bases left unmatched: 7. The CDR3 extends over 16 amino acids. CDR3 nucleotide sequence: TGTGCCAGCAGCTTAGGATGGCAGCGGGAATACAATGAGCAGTTCTTC. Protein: CASSLGWQREYNEQFF.

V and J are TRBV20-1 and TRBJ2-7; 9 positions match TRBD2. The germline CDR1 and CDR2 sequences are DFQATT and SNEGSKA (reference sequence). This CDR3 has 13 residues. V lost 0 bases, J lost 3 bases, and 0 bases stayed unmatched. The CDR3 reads CSAREREGYEQYF. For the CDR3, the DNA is TGCAGTGCTAGAGAGCGGGAGGGCTACGAGCAGTACTTC.

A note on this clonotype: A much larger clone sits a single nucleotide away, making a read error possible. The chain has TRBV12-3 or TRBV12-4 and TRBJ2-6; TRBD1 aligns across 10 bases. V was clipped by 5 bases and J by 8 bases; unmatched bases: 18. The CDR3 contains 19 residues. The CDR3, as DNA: TGTGCCAGCAGTCCCCGGACAGGGGGTAGCTTCTCCGGGACCAACGTCCTGACTTTC. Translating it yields CASSPRTGGSFSGTNVLTF.

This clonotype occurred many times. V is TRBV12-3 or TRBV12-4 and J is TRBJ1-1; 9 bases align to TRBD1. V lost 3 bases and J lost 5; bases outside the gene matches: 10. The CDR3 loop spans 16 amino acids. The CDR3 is CASSLGDREDGTEAFF. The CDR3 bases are TGTGCCAGCAGTTTGGGGGACAGGGAGGATGGTACTGAAGCTTTCTTT.

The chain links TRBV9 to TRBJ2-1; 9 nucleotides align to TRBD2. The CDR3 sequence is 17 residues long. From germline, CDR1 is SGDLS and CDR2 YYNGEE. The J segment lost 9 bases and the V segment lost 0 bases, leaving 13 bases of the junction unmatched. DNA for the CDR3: TGTGCCAGCAGCGTAGAGAGAACGGGACTAGCTTCGCGTGAGCAGTTCTTC. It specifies CASSVERTGLASREQFF. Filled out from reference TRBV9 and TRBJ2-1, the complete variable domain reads DSGVTQTPKHLITATGQRVTLRCSPRSGDLSVYWYQQSLDQGLQFLIQYYNGEERAKGNILERFSAQQFPDLHSELNLSSLELGDSALYFCASSVERTGLASREQFFGPGTRLTVL.

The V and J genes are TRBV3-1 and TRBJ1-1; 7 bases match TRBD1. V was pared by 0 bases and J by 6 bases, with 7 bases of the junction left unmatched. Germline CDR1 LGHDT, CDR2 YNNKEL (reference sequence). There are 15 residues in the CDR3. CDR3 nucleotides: TGTGCCAGCAGCCAAGATCACGGGCAGGGGGCTGAAGCTTTCTTT. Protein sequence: CASSQDHGQGAEAFF.

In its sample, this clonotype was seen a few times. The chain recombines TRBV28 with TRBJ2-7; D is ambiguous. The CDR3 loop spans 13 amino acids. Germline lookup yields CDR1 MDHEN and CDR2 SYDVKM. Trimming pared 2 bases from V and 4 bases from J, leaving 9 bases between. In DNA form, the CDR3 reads TGTGCCAGCAGTTTAGCACGGCCATACGAGCAGTACTTC. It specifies CASSLARPYEQYF.

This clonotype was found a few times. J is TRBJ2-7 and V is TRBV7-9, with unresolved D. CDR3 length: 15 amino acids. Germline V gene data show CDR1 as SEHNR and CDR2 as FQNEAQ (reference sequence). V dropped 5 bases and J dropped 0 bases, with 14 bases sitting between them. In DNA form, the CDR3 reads TGTGCCAGCAGCCTCGGACCCCTGTCCTCCTACGAGCAGTACTTC. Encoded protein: CASSLGPLSSYEQYF.

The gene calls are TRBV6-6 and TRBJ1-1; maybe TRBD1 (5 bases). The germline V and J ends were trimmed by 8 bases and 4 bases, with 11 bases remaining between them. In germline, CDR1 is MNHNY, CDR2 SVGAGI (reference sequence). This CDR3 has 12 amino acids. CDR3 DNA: TGTGCCAGCCAAGGGGAACTCACTGAAGCTTTCTTT. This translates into CASQGELTEAFF.

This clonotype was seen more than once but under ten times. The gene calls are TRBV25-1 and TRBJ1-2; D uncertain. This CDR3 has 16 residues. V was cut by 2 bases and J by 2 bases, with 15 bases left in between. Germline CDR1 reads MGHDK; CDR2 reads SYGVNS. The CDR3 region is CASSEDKGSGNYGYTF. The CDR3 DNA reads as TGTGCCAGCAGTGAAGACAAGGGATCGGGCAACTATGGCTACACCTTC.

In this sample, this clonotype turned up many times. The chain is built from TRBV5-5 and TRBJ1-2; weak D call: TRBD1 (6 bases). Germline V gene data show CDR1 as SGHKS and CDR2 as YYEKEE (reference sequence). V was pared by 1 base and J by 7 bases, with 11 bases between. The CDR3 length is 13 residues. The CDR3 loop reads CASSLSSGVGYTF. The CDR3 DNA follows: TGTGCCAGCAGCTTGTCGTCAGGGGTTGGCTACACCTTC.

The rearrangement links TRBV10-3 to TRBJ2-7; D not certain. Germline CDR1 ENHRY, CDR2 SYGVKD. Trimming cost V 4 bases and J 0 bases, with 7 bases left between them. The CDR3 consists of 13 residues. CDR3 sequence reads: CAISGPASYEQYF. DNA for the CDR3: TGTGCCATCAGTGGTCCGGCCTCCTACGAGCAGTACTTC.

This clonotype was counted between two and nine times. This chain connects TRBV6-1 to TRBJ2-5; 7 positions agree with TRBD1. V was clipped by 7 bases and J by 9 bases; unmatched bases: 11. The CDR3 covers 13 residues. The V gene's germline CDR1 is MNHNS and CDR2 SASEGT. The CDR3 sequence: CASNPGQPAPQYF. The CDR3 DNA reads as TGTGCCAGCAACCCGGGACAGCCCGCCCCCCAGTACTTC.

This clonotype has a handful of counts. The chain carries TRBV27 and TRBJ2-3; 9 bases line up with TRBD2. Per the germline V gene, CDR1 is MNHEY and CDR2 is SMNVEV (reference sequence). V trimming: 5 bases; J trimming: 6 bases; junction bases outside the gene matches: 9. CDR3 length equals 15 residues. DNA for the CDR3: TGTGCCAGCAGTCCCATTAGCGGGAGAAGGGATACGCAGTATTTT. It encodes CASSPISGRRDTQYF.

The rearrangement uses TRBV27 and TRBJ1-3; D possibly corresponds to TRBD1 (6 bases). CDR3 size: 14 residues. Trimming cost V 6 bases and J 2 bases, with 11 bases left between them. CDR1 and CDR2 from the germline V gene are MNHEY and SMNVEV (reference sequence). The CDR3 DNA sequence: TGTGCCAGCAGAGCACAGGGTACTGGAAACACCATATATTTT. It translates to CASRAQGTGNTIYF.

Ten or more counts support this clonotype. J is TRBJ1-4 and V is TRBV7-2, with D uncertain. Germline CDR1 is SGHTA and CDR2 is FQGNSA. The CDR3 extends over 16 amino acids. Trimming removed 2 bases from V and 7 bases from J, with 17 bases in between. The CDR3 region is CASSLYGSGAFEKLFF. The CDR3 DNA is TGTGCCAGCAGCTTATATGGGTCGGGCGCCTTTGAAAAACTGTTTTTT.

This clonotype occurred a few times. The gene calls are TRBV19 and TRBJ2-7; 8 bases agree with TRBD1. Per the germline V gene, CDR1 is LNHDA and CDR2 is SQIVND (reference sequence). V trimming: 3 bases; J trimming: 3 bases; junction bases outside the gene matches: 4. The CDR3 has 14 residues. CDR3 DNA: TGTGCCAGTAGTATTGGACAGGGAGTCTACGAGCAGTACTTC. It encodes CASSIGQGVYEQYF.

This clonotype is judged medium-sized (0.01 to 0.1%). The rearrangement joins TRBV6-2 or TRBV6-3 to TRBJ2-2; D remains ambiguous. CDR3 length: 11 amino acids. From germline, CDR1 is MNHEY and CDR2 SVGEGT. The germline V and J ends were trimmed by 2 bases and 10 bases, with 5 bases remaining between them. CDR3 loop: CASSYPQELFF. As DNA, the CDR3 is TGTGCCAGCAGTTACCCACAGGAGCTGTTTTTT.

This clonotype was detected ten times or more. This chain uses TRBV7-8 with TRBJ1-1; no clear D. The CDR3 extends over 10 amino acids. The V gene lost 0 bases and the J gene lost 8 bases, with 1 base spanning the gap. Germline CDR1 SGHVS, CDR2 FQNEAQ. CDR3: CASSLAEAFF. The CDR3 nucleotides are TGTGCCAGCAGCTTAGCCGAAGCTTTCTTT.

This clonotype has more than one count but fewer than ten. The CDR3 here is CASSLLDSDQPQHF. The DNA for the CDR3 is TGTGCCAGCAGCTTGCTGGACAGCGATCAGCCCCAGCATTTT. The chain combines TRBV5-5 with TRBJ1-5, with TRBD1 as a possible D gene (6 bases). The CDR3 has 14 amino acids. The ends were cut back, 1 base at V and 5 bases at J, with 10 bases in the middle. Germline CDR1 reads SGHKS; CDR2 reads YYEKEE (reference sequence).

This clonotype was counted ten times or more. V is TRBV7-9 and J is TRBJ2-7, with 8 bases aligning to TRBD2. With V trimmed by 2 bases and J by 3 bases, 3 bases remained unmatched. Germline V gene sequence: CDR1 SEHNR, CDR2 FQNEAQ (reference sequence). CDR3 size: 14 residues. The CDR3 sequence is CASSLRAGDYEQYF. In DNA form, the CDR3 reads TGTGCCAGCAGCTTACGAGCGGGAGACTACGAGCAGTACTTC.

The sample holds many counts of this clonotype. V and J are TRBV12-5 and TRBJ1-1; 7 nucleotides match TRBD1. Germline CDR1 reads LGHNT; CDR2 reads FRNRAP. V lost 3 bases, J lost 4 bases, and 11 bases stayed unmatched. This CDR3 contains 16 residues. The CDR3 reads CASGFEGAAGITEAFF. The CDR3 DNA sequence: TGTGCTAGTGGTTTCGAGGGGGCCGCGGGGATCACTGAAGCTTTCTTT.